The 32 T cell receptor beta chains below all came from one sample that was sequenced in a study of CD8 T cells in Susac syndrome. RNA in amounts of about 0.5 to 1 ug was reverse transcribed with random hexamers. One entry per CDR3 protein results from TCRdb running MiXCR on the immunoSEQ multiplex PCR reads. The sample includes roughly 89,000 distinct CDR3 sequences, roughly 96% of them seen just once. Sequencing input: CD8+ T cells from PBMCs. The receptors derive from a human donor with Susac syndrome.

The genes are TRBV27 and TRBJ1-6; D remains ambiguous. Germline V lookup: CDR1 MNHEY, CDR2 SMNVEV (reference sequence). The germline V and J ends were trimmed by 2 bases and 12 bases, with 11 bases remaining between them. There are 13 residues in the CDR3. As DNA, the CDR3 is TGTGCCAGCAGTTTAACCATTGCGCAACCCCTCCACTTT. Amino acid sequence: CASSLTIAQPLHF.

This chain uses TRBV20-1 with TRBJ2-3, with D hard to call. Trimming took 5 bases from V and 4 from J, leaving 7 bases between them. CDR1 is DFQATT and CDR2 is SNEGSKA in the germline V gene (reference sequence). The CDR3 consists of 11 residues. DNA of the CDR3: TGCAGTGCTTTACGCGCAGATACGCAGTATTTT. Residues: CSALRADTQYF.

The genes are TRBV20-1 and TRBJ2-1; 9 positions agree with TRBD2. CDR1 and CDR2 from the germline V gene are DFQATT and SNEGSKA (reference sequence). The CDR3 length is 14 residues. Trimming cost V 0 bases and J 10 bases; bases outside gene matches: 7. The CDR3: CSARDAGGPGEQFF. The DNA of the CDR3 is TGCAGTGCTAGAGATGCGGGGGGGCCGGGGGAGCAGTTCTTC.

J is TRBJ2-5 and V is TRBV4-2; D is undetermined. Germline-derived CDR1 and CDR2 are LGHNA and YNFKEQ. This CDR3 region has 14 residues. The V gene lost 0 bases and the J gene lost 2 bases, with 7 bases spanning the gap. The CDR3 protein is CASSQEHDQETQYF. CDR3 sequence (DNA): TGTGCCAGCAGCCAAGAACATGATCAAGAGACCCAGTACTTC.

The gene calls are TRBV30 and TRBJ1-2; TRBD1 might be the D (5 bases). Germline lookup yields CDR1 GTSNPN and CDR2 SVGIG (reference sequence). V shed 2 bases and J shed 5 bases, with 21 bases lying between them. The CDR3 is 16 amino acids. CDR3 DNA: TGTGCCTGGAGTACCCGACAGTTCCCCCACGAGTATGGCTACACCTTC. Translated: CAWSTRQFPHEYGYTF.

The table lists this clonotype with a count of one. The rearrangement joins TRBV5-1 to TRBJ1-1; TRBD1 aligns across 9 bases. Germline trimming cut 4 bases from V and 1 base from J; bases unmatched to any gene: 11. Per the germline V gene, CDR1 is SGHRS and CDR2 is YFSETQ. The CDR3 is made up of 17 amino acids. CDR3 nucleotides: TGCGCCAGCAGCCTGGGACGGGACAGGGTGGCGAACACTGAAGCTTTCTTT. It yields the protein CASSLGRDRVANTEAFF.

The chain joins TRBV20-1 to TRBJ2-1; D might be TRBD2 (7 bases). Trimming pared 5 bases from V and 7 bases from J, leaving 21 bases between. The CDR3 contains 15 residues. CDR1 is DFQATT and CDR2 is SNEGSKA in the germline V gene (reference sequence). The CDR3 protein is CSAPPPGGGRNEQFF. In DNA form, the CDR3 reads TGCAGTGCTCCACCCCCGGGCGGGGGCCGGAATGAGCAGTTCTTC.

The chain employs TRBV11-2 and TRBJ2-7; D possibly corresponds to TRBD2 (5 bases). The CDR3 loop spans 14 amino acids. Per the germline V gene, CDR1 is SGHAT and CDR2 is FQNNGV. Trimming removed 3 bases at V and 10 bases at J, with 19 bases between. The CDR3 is CASSFVSGKRVQYF. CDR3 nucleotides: TGTGCCAGCAGCTTTGTGTCCGGGAAAAGGGTTCAGTACTTC.

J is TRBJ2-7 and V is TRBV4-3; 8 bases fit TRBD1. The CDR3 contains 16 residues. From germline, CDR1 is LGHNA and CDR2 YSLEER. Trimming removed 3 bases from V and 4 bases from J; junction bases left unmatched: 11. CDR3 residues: CASSQGFRTGIYEQYF. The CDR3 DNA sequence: TGCGCCAGCAGCCAGGGATTTAGGACAGGGATATACGAGCAGTACTTC.

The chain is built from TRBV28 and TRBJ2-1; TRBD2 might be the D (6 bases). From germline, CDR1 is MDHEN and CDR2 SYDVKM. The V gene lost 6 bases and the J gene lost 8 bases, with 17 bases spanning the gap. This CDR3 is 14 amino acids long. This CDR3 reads CASRPGTALDEQFF. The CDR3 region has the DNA TGTGCCAGCAGACCCGGGACTGCCCTCGATGAGCAGTTCTTC.

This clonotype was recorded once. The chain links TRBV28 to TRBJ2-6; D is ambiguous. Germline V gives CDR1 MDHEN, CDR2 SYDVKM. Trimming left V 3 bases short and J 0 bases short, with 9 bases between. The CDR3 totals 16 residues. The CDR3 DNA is TGTGCCAGCAGTTTCGACGGTACCTCTGGGGCCAACGTCCTGACTTTC. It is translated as CASSFDGTSGANVLTF.

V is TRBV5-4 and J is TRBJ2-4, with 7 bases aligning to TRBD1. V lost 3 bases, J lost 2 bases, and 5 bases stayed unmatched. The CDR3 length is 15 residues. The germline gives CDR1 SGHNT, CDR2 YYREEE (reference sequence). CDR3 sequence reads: CASSSAQGTKNIQYF. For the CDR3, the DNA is TGTGCCAGCAGCTCCGCACAGGGGACCAAAAACATTCAGTACTTC.

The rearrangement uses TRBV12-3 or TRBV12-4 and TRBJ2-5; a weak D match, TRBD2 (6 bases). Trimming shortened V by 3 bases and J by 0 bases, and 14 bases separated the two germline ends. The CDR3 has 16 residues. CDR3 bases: TGTGCCAGCAGTTTTCTTCGGGGGATTGACCAAGAGACCCAGTACTTC. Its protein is CASSFLRGIDQETQYF.

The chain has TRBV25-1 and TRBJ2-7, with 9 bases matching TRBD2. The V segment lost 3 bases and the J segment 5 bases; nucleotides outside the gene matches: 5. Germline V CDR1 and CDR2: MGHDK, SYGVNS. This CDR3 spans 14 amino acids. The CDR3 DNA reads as TGTGCCAGCAGTGATAGGTCTAGCGGGGACGAGCAGTACTTC. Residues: CASSDRSSGDEQYF.

CDR3 in amino acids: CASSQVGRENEQFF. The CDR3 region has the DNA TGTGCCAGCAGCCAGGTTGGACGGGAAAATGAGCAGTTCTTC. This rearrangement joins TRBV14 to TRBJ2-1; D perhaps matches TRBD2 (5 bases). Deletions cut 3 bases from V and 7 bases from J, with 13 bases between. The CDR3 runs 14 residues. Germline V gene lookup returns CDR1 SGHDN and CDR2 FVKESK.

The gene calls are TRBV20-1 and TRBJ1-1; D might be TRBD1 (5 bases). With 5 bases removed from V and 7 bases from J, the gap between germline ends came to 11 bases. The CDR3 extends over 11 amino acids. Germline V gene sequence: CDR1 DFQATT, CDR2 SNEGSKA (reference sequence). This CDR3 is CSASEGLEAFF. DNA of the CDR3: TGCAGTGCTTCGGAGGGACTTGAAGCTTTCTTT.

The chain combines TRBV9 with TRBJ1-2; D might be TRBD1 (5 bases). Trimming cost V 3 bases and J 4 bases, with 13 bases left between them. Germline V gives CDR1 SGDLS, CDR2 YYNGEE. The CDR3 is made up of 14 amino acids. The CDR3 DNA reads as TGTGCCAGCAGCGCCAGACAGCCTACCTATGGCTACACCTTC. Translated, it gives CASSARQPTYGYTF.

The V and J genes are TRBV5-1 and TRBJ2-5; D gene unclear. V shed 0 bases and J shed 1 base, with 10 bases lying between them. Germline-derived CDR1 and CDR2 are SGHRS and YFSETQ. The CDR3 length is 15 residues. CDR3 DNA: TGCGCCAGCAGCTTGGACCTTATTGTCCAAGAGACCCAGTACTTC. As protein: CASSLDLIVQETQYF.

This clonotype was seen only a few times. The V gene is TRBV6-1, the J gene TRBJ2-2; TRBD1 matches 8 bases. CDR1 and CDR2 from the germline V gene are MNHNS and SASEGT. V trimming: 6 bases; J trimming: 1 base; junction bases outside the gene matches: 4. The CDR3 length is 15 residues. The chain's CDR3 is CASRDRGMNTGELFF. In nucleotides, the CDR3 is TGTGCCAGCAGAGACAGGGGAATGAACACCGGGGAGCTGTTTTTT.

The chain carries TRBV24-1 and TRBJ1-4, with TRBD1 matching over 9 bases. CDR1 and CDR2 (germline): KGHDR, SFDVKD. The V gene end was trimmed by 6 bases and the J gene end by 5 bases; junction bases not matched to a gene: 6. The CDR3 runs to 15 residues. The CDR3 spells CATSRTGGENEKLFF. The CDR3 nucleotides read TGTGCCACCAGTCGAACAGGGGGCGAAAATGAAAAACTGTTTTTT.

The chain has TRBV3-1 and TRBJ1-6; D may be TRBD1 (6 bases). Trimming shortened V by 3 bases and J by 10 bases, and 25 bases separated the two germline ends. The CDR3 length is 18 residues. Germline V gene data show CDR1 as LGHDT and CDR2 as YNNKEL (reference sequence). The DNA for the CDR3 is TGTGCCAGCAGCCATCACCTCGGCGGGGGGGCTCGAGGCTCACCCCTCCACTTT. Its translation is CASSHHLGGGARGSPLHF. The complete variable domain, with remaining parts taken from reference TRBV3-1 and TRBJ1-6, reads DTAVSQTPKYLVTQMGNDKSIKCEQNLGHDTMYWYKQDSKKFLKIMFSYNNKELIINETVPNRFSPKSPDKAHLNLHINSLELGDSAVYFCASSHHLGGGARGSPLHFGNGTRLTVT.

CDR3 amino acids: CSVDEGTVSYGYTF. The CDR3 DNA reads as TGCAGCGTTGACGAAGGGACAGTCAGCTATGGCTACACCTTC. The chain combines TRBV29-1 with TRBJ1-2; 7 bases match TRBD1. The CDR3 is made up of 14 amino acids. Per the germline V gene, CDR1 is SQVTM and CDR2 is ANQGSEA. V was pared by 3 bases and J by 4 bases, with 8 bases of the junction left unmatched.

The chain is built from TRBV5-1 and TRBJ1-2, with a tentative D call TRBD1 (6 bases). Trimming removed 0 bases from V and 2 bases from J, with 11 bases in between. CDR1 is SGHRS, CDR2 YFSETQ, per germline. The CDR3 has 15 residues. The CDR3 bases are TGCGCCAGCAGCTTGGATCCAGGGACAAACTATGGCTACACCTTC. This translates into CASSLDPGTNYGYTF. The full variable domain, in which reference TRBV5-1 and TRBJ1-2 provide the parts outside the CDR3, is KAGVTQTPRYLIKTRGQQVTLSCSPISGHRSVSWYQQTPGQGLQFLFEYFSETQRNKGNFPGRFSGRQFSNSRSEMNVSTLELGDSALYLCASSLDPGTNYGYTFGSGTRLTVV.

The CDR3 DNA is TGTGCCAGTAACCCTCTAGCGGGGGGGCCTAATGAGCAGTTCTTC. It specifies CASNPLAGGPNEQFF. The chain employs TRBV19 and TRBJ2-1; 12 bases are a match to TRBD2. From germline, CDR1 is LNHDA and CDR2 SQIVND (reference sequence). This CDR3 is 15 amino acids long. Trimming removed 7 bases from V and 7 bases from J; junction bases left unmatched: 8. Full variable domain (rest looked up from reference TRBV19 and TRBJ2-1): DGGITQSPKYLFRKEGQNVTLSCEQNLNHDAMYWYRQDPGQGLRLIYYSQIVNDFQKGDIAEGYSVSREKKESFPLTVTSAQKNPTAFYLCASNPLAGGPNEQFFGPGTRLTVL.

In DNA form, the CDR3 reads TGTGCCATCAGTGAGTCTATAGATACGCAGTATTTT. Translating gives CAISESIDTQYF. The rearrangement uses TRBV10-3 and TRBJ2-3; D unclear. CDR1 is ENHRY and CDR2 is SYGVKD in the germline V gene. Trimming pared 0 bases from V and 5 bases from J, leaving 3 bases between. The CDR3 consists of 12 residues.

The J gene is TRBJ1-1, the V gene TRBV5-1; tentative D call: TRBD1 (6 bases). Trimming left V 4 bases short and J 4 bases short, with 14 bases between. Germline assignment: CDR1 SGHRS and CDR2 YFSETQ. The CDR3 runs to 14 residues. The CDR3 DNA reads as TGCGCCAGCAGCCTTCGGGGGCGGAGCACTGAAGCTTTCTTT. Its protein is CASSLRGRSTEAFF.

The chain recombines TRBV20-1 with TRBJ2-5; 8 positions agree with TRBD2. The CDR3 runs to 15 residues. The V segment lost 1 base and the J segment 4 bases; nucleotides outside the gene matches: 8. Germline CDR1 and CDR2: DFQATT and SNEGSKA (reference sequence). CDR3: CSARGITGGLETQYF. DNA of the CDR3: TGCAGTGCTAGAGGCATAACGGGGGGGCTAGAGACCCAGTACTTC.

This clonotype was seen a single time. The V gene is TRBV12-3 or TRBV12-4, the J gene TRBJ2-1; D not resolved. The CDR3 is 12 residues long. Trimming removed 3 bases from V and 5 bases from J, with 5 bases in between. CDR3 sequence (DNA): TGTGCCAGCAGTTTTGCCGACAATGAGCAGTTCTTC. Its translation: CASSFADNEQFF.

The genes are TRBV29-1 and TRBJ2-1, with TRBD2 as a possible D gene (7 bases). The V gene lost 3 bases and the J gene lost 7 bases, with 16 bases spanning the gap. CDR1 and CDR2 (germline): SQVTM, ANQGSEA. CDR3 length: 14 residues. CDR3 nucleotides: TGCAGCGTTGATCGGGGGGCCTTGACGAATGAGCAGTTCTTC. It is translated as CSVDRGALTNEQFF.

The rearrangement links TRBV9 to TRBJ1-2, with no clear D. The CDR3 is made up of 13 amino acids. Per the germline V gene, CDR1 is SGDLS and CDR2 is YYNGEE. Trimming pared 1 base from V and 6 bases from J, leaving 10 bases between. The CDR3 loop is CASSVRARDGYTF. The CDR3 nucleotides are TGTGCCAGCAGCGTAAGGGCCCGAGATGGCTACACCTTC.

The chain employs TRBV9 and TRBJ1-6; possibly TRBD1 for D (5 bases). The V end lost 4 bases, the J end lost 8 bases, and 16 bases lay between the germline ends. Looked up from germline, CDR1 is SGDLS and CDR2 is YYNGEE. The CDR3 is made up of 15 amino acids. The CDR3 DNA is TGTGCCAGCAGCCCCCGTTCAGCCAGGGATTCACCCCTCCACTTT. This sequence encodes CASSPRSARDSPLHF.

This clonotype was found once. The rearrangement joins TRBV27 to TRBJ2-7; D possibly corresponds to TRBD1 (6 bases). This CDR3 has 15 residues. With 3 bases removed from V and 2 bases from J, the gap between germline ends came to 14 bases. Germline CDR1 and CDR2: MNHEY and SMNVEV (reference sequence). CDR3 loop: CASSFSDSLPYEQYF. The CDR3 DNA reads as TGTGCCAGCAGTTTTTCGGACAGTCTCCCCTACGAGCAGTACTTC.